These 6 T cell receptor beta chains came from one sample sequenced in a study of T cells in localized non-small cell lung cancer. The method was immunoSEQ multiplex PCR; TCRdb's version includes in-frame clones alone and lacks a portion of them. The table includes about 40,000 clones, 75% to 90% detected once. The starting material was peripheral blood, obtained before any cancer treatment. The receptors shown here come from a man aged 35 to 69 with stage I lung adenocarcinoma.

The gene calls are TRBV4-3 and TRBJ1-2, with a weak D call TRBD1 (5 bases). The germline V gene encodes CDR1 LGHNA and CDR2 YSLEER. The CDR3 has 14 amino acids. Trimming took 0 bases from V and 6 from J, leaving 11 bases between them. CDR3 DNA sequence: TGCGCCAGCAGCCAAGATCTAAGGGGAGATGGCTACACCTTC. Protein: CASSQDLRGDGYTF.

The genes are TRBV18 and TRBJ1-1, with 9 positions matching TRBD1. Germline V gives CDR1 KGHSH, CDR2 LQKENI. V shed 2 bases, J shed 5 bases, and the junction held 6 bases outside the gene matches. The CDR3 sequence is 15 residues long. The CDR3 DNA reads as TGTGCCAGCTCACCAGAGACAGGGGGGTTGACTGAAGCTTTCTTT. It translates to CASSPETGGLTEAFF.

The rearrangement uses TRBV5-1 and TRBJ2-1; 9 bases match TRBD2. V lost 1 base and J lost 4; bases outside the gene matches: 3. There are 15 residues in the CDR3. From germline, CDR1 is SGHRS and CDR2 YFSETQ. CDR3 in DNA: TGCGCCAGCAGCTTGATGGCGGGAGGGTACAATGAGCAGTTCTTC. As protein: CASSLMAGGYNEQFF. Combining the CDR3 with reference TRBV5-1 and TRBJ2-1 gives the whole variable domain KAGVTQTPRYLIKTRGQQVTLSCSPISGHRSVSWYQQTPGQGLQFLFEYFSETQRNKGNFPGRFSGRQFSNSRSEMNVSTLELGDSALYLCASSLMAGGYNEQFFGPGTRLTVL.

The table lists this clone with a count of one. The V call is TRBV20-1, the J call TRBJ2-3; the D gene is possibly TRBD2 (6 bases). The CDR3 is 11 residues long. V was cut by 3 bases and J by 10 bases, with 11 bases left in between. From germline, CDR1 is DFQATT and CDR2 SNEGSKA (reference sequence). CDR3 in DNA: TGCAGTGCTAGCGGGAGCGCGGCGCAGTATTTT. Protein product: CSASGSAAQYF.

The chain carries TRBV13 and TRBJ2-7, with TRBD1 identical over 11 bases. Per the germline V gene, CDR1 is PRHDT and CDR2 is FYEKMQ (reference sequence). The trim removed 3 bases at V and 4 bases at J, leaving 2 bases unmatched. The CDR3 extends over 14 amino acids. The DNA for the CDR3 is TGTGCCAGCAGCTTGGACAGGGGGCGGTACGAGCAGTACTTC. It translates to CASSLDRGRYEQYF.

The genes are TRBV28 and TRBJ2-1; D not resolved. The CDR3 loop spans 14 amino acids. V was cut by 3 bases and J by 4 bases, with 10 bases left in between. The germline CDR1 and CDR2 sequences are MDHEN and SYDVKM. CDR3 in amino acids: CASSFLESYNEQFF. CDR3 nucleotide sequence: TGTGCCAGCAGTTTCCTAGAGTCTTACAATGAGCAGTTCTTC. The whole variable domain, filled in from reference TRBV28 and TRBJ2-1, reads DVKVTQSSRYLVKRTGEKVFLECVQDMDHENMFWYRQDPGLGLRLIYFSYDVKMKEKGDIPEGYSVSREKKERFSLILESASTNQTSMYLCASSFLESYNEQFFGPGTRLTVL.